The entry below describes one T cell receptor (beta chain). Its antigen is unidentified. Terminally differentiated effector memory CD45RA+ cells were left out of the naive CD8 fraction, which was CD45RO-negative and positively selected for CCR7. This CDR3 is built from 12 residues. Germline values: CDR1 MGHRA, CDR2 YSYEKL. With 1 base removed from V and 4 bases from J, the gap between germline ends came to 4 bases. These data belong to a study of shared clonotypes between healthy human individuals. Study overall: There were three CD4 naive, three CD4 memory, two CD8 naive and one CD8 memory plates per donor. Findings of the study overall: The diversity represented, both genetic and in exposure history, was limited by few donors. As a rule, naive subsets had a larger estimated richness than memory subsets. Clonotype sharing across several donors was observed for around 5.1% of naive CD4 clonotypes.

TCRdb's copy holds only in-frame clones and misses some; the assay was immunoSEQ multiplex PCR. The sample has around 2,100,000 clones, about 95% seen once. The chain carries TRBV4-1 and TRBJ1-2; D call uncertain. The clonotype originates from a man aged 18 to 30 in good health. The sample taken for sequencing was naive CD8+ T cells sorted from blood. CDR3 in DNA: TGCGCCAGCAGCCAAGCGCCCTATGGCTACACCTTC. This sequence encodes CASSQAPYGYTF.